The entry below gives a single T cell receptor (beta chain) sequence along with its context. This sample stems from a study of blood T cell repertoires in COVID-19. Study background: The cDNA or gDNA used as material had been derived from T cells, B-cell-depleted T cells, or PBMCs.

Per the original data handling: Cell counts per sample came from amplifying reference gene primers. The method was immunoSEQ multiplex PCR; TCRdb's version includes in-frame clones alone and lacks a portion of them. V and J calls and clone size are copied from that table; D and trimming were computed from the DNA. Of some 220,000 clones in the sample, approximately 80% were seen once. Sequenced: peripheral blood. This receptor was identified in a woman of 80 years or more with active or convalescent COVID-19.

CDR3 sequence (DNA): TGTGCCAGCAGCTTAGTCAGGTCCCCAGATACGCAGTATTTT. It specifies CASSLVRSPDTQYF. The rearrangement joins TRBV7-8 to TRBJ2-3, with D unclear. Germline CDR1 SGHVS, CDR2 FQNEAQ. The V end lost 1 base, the J end lost 4 bases, and 9 bases lay between the germline ends. The CDR3 runs 14 residues.